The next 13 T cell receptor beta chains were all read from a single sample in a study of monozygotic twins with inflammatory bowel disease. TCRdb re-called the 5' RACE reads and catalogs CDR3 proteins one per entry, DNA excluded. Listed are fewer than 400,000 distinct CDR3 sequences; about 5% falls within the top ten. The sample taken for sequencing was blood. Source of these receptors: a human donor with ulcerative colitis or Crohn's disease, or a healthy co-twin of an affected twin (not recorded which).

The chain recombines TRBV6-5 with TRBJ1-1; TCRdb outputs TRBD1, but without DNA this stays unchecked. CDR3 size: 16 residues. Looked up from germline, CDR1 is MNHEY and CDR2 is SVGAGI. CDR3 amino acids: CASSLSPGTGGAEAFF.

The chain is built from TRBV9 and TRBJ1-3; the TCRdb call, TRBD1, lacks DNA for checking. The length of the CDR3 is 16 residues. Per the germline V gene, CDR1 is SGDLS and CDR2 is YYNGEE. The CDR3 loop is CASSVGGVSSGNTIYF. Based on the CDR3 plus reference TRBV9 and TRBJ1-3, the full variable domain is DSGVTQTPKHLITATGQRVTLRCSPRSGDLSVYWYQQSLDQGLQFLIQYYNGEERAKGNILERFSAQQFPDLHSELNLSSLELGDSALYFCASSVGGVSSGNTIYFGEGSWLTVV.

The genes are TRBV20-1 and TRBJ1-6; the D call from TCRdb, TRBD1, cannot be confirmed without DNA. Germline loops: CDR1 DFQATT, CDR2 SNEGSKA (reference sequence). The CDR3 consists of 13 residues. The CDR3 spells CSAPDRVSSPLHF.

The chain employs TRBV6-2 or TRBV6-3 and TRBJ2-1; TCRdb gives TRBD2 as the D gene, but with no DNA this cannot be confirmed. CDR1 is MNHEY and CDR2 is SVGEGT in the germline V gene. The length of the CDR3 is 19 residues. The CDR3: CASSYSLSTSGSSYNEQFF.

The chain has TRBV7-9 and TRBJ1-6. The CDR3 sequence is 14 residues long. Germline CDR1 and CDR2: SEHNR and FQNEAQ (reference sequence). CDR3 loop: CASSIREGISPLHF.

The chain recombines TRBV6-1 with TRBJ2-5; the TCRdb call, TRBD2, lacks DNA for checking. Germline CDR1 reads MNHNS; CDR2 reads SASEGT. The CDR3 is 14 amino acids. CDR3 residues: CASNTMDSQETQYF.

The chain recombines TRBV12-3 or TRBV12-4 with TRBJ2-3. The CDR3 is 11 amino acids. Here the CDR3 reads CASSNTDTQYF.

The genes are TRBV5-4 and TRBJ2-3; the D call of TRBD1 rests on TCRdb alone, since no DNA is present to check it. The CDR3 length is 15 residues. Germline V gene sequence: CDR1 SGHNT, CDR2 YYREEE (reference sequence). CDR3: CASSLSAGEGNTQYF.

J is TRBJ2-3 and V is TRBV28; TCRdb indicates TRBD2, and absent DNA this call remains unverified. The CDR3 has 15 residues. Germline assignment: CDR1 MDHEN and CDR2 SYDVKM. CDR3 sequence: CASSLFGGRGDTQYF.

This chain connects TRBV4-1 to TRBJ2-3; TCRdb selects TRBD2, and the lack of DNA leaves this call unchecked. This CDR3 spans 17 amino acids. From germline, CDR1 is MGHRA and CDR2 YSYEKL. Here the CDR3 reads CASSQAGTSGYTDTQYF.

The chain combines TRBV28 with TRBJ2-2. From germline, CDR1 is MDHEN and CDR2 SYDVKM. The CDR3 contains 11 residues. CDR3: CASSQSGELFF. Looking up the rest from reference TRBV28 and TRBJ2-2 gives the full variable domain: DVKVTQSSRYLVKRTGEKVFLECVQDMDHENMFWYRQDPGLGLRLIYFSYDVKMKEKGDIPEGYSVSREKKERFSLILESASTNQTSMYLCASSQSGELFFGEGSRLTVL.

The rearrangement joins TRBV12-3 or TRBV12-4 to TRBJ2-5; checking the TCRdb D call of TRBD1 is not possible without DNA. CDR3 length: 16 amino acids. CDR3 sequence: CASSLQTPGGAETQYF.

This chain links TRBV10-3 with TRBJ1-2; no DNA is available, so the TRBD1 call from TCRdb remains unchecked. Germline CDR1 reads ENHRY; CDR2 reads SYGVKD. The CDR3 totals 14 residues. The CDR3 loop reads CAITTDTGHYGYTF.